This TCR beta chain was documented in a study of cytomegalovirus exposure and HLA in healthy donors. V dropped 3 bases and J dropped 7; count of bases not matched to a gene: 12. The CDR3 is made up of 18 amino acids. Germline V gene sequence: CDR1 WNHNN, CDR2 SYGVQD (reference sequence). The PCR contained 60 Vbeta and 13 Jbeta primers. As handled by the study authors: Approximately 72 million unique TCR beta chains, roughly 11 million of them shared, were counted by a later analysis. The assay was immunoSEQ multiplex PCR, and TCRdb's table has in-frame clones only and misses some. V, J and clone size reflect that table, while D and trimming were determined from the DNA. The data hold 85,000 to 100,000 clones, with around 82% observed a single time. Healthy bone marrow donors formed the donor group. Of note for this clone: Its antigen is not known.

Study-level points and caveats: In a later analysis, V- and J-gene trimming of beta chains associated with a DCLRE1C missense variant, replicated independently. A later analysis found TCR association rates differed by HLA locus, highest for DRB1 and lowest for HLA-C.

Sequencing was done on a sample of PBMCs. The origin of this receptor is a woman aged 60-75 years in good health and CMV-seronegative. The chain has TRBV10-1 and TRBJ2-7; TRBD2 matches 16 bases. CDR3 in DNA: TGCGCCAGCAGTGACAGGGAGGGACTAGCGGGAGGGTCTGGGGAGCAGTACTTC. Translation gives CASSDREGLAGGSGEQYF.